The 8 T cell receptor beta chains in this list originate from one sample, sequenced in a study of T cells in Graves' hyperthyroidism and ophthalmopathy. Researchers amplified the TCR beta CDR3 regions from RNA transcripts. HTBI primers were employed in a first-round RT-PCR of the TCR CDR3. Each CDR3 protein is one row after TCRdb ran MiXCR on the multiplex PCR reads. The sample records about 600,000 distinct CDR3 sequences, approximately 16% being singletons. The specimen sequenced was blood. The receptor source for this set is a woman aged 40 to 55 with Graves' ophthalmopathy.

The rearrangement uses TRBV20-1 and TRBJ2-5; 8 positions match TRBD2. J was trimmed by 0 bases and V by 0 bases; bases with no gene match: 0. Germline V gene sequence: CDR1 DFQATT, CDR2 SNEGSKA (reference sequence). The CDR3 totals 14 residues. The CDR3 nucleotides read TGCAGTGCTAGAGACGGGGGGGACCAAGAGACCCAGTACTTC. Its translation: CSARDGGDQETQYF.

The V and J genes are TRBV7-9 and TRBJ1-1; D is unclear. The CDR3 is 18 amino acids. Trimming pared 2 bases from V and 4 bases from J, leaving 23 bases between. The germline V gene has CDR1 SEHNR and CDR2 FQNEAQ (reference sequence). CDR3 nucleotides: TGTGCCAGCAGCTTAATAATGGGAAGTCCTCCTAGGAGCACTGAAGCTTTCTTT. Translating gives CASSLIMGSPPRSTEAFF.

This clonotype was counted ten times or more. The V and J genes are TRBV6-2 or TRBV6-3 and TRBJ2-1, with D possibly matching TRBD2 (6 bases). Germline CDR1 and CDR2: MNHEY and SVGEGT. The length of the CDR3 is 15 residues. V was trimmed by 9 bases and J by 9 bases, leaving 24 bases between them. CDR3 loop: CASMISRGRGAEQFF. As DNA, the CDR3 is TGTGCCAGTATGATCAGCCGGGGTCGCGGGGCTGAGCAGTTCTTC.

Regarding this clonotype: Germline is not matched at one junction end, which may reflect a read error. The chain employs TRBV5-1 and TRBJ1-3; TRBD1 matches at 7 bases. From germline, CDR1 is SGHRS and CDR2 YFSETQ. This CDR3 spans 16 amino acids. The CDR3 reads CTSSLGTDRAGNIIYF. CDR3 sequence (DNA): TGCACCAGCAGCTTGGGTACCGACAGGGCTGGAAACATCATATATTTT.

Details on this clonotype: A much larger clonotype is one base distant, so this may be a read error. The V and J genes are TRBV20-1 and TRBJ2-1, with D perhaps TRBD2 (7 bases). Per the germline V gene, CDR1 is DFQATT and CDR2 is SNEGSKA (reference sequence). This CDR3 spans 12 amino acids. The CDR3 sequence is CSVGGAYNERFF. The CDR3 region has the DNA TGCAGTGTTGGGGGGGCCTACAATGAGCGGTTCTTC.

At least ten counts were recorded for this clonotype. This sequence joins TRBV28 and TRBJ2-7; the match to TRBD2 covers 7 bases. Per the germline V gene, CDR1 is MDHEN and CDR2 is SYDVKM. There are 15 residues in the CDR3. J gave up 3 bases and V 2 bases, and 7 bases lay outside the gene matches. For the CDR3, the DNA is TGTGCCAGCAGTTTAGGCGGGAGCCCCATCTACGAGCAGTACTTC. Protein: CASSLGGSPIYEQYF. Variable domain in full (rest from reference TRBV28 and TRBJ2-7): DVKVTQSSRYLVKRTGEKVFLECVQDMDHENMFWYRQDPGLGLRLIYFSYDVKMKEKGDIPEGYSVSREKKERFSLILESASTNQTSMYLCASSLGGSPIYEQYFGPGTRLTVT.

Concerning this clonotype: This may come from a read error, since a much larger clone is one base off. This rearrangement joins TRBV7-2 to TRBJ2-2; a possible D gene is TRBD2 (5 bases). Germline assignment: CDR1 SGHTA and CDR2 FQGNSA. V lost 3 bases, J lost 6 bases, and 17 bases lay in between. The length of the CDR3 is 16 residues. CDR3 residues: CASSFWAGRSAGELFF. The CDR3 nucleotides are TGTGCCAGCAGCTTCTGGGCGGGCCGAAGCGCCGGGGAGCTGTTTTTT.

This clonotype was picked up a small number of times. This chain links TRBV30 with TRBJ2-5; TRBD2 aligns across 7 bases. The germline V gene has CDR1 GTSNPN and CDR2 SVGIG (reference sequence). After removal of 0 bases from V and 0 bases from J, the junction contained 1 base not matched to a gene. The CDR3 is 14 residues long. The chain's CDR3 is CAWSVGGDQETQYF. In DNA, the CDR3 is TGTGCCTGGAGTGTTGGGGGGGACCAAGAGACCCAGTACTTC.